The rows below give T cell receptor beta chains drawn from one sample of a study of identical twins. TCRdb itself ran the 5' RACE reads through MiXCR, one entry per CDR3 protein. The table shows about 530,000 distinct CDR3 sequences, with around 22% occurring only once. The same specimen was also included in a second study, on yellow fever vaccine responses in identical twins.

Sequencing was carried out using CD4+ T cells sorted from blood. The source is a woman in her late teens or twenties in good health. CDR3s include the opening cysteine and the closing phenylalanine or tryptophan.

j_call: TRBJ2-1
v_call: TRBV5-1
cdr3_aa: CASSLGPGLGGNEQFF

j_call: TRBJ1-1
v_call: TRBV12-3/TRBV12-4
cdr3_aa: CASSPRGAFLNTEAFF

j_call: TRBJ2-3
v_call: TRBV10-3
cdr3_aa: CAISESGLAENTQYF

j_call: TRBJ2-3
v_call: TRBV6-4
cdr3_aa: CASGTSGSSTDTQYF

j_call: TRBJ1-1
v_call: TRBV15
cdr3_aa: CATSREWGQAEAFF

j_call: TRBJ2-1
v_call: TRBV5-1
cdr3_aa: CASSSGLAVYNEQFF

j_call: TRBJ2-3
v_call: TRBV7-9
cdr3_aa: CASSFGTSSMGTQYF

j_call: TRBJ2-1
v_call: TRBV20-1
cdr3_aa: CSARQAGGSNEQFF

j_call: TRBJ2-7
v_call: TRBV7-2
cdr3_aa: CASSSGPPPGTKQYF

j_call: TRBJ2-2
v_call: TRBV6-1
cdr3_aa: CASRWTGDSGELFF

j_call: TRBJ1-2
v_call: TRBV24-1
cdr3_aa: CATSDGHNYGYTF

j_call: TRBJ2-2
v_call: TRBV10-3
cdr3_aa: CAITSANTGELFF

j_call: TRBJ2-1
v_call: TRBV5-5
cdr3_aa: CASRHTGTSADEQFF

j_call: TRBJ2-1
v_call: TRBV29-1
cdr3_aa: CSAARGGPYNEQFF

j_call: TRBJ1-6
v_call: TRBV27
cdr3_aa: CASSPRREVSPLHF